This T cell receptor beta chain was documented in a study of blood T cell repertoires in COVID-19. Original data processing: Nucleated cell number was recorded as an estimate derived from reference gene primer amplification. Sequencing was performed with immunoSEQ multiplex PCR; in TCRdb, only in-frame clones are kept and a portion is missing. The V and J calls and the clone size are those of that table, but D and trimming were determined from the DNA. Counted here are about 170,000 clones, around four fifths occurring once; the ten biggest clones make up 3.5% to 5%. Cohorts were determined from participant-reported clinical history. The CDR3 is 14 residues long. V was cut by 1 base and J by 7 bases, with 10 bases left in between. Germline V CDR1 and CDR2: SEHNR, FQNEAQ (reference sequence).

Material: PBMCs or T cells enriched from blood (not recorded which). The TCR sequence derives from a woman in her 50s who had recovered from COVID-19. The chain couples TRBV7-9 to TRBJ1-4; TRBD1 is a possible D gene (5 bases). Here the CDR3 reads CASSLVSGLEKLFF. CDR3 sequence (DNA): TGTGCCAGCAGCTTAGTGTCAGGGCTTGAAAAACTGTTTTTT. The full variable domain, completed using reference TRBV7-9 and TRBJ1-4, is DTGVSQNPRHKITKRGQNVTFRCDPISEHNRLYWYRQTLGQGPEFLTYFQNEAQLEKSRLLSDRFSAERPKGSFSTLEIQRTEQGDSAMYLCASSLVSGLEKLFFGSGTQLSVL.